The TCR beta chain described here comes from a study of HIV-infected children after antiretroviral therapy interruption. Overall study context: Interruption-arm sampling covered weeks 0, 12, interruption end (24 or 48), and about 3 years post-study. General observations from the study: The Gini coefficient of naive CD4+ repertoires rose, returning to baseline by 3 years.

Unique molecular identifiers were included in an RNA-based 3' RACE TCR library. One entry per CDR3 protein results from TCRdb running MiXCR on the 3' RACE reads. This table has about 89,000 distinct CDR3 sequences, roughly 6.7% appearing once. The CDR3 is made up of 14 amino acids. Germline V CDR1 and CDR2: SGHNT, YYREEE (reference sequence). The ends lost 7 bases at V and 0 bases at J; junction bases unmatched: 5. Treatment in this sample: PENTA 11 planned treatment interruption arm or continuous ART arm. From thawed PBMCs, naive CD4+ CD45RA+ CD45RO- T cells were sorted. This clonotype was seen many times. Antigen unknown.

Specimen: CD45RA+ CD4+ T cells from PBMCs, pooled from several time points, collected from a donor given antiretroviral therapy, either interrupted or continuous. Stated subset: naive CD4+ CD45RA+ CD45RO- T cells. The rearrangement uses TRBV5-4 and TRBJ2-3; TRBD1 agrees at 7 bases. The receptor was derived from a pool of human donors with HIV. This CDR3 reads CASVDRSSTDTQYF. In nucleotides, the CDR3 is TGTGCCAGCGTGGACAGGTCTAGCACAGATACGCAGTATTTT.